Listed below are T cell receptor beta chains from one sample, sequenced in a study of brain T cells in children with intractable seizures. Profiled with immunoSEQ multiplex PCR; TCRdb holds only in-frame clones, not every one. Here the sample spans 300,000 to 400,000 clones, over 90% being singletons. The sequencing used peripheral blood, collected 4 to 5 months after surgery. The origin of the receptors is a boy under three years old with tuberous sclerosis and intractable seizures. CDR3s include the opening cysteine and the closing phenylalanine or tryptophan. The order of the fields is V gene, J gene, clone size, CDR3 protein. Some rows mark clone size as missing; the rest say once, few, many or name a class of expanded clone.

>TRBV5-4|TRBJ1-2|.
CASSIKGGPLGGYTF
>TRBV5-5|TRBJ1-5|.
CASSFYDQPQHF
>TRBV10-3|TRBJ1-3|.
CATSGLSGNTIYF
>TRBV7-9|TRBJ2-7|.
CASSLGFIYGGRYEQYF
>TRBV19|TRBJ1-5|.
CASSTSVGGGNQPQHF
>TRBV19|TRBJ2-7|.
CASSMFRTTYEQYF
>TRBV6-2/TRBV6-3|TRBJ2-5|.
CASSPGEGGAETQYF
>TRBV11-2|TRBJ2-4|.
CASSLSAHSGGGIQYF
>TRBV18|TRBJ1-4|once
CASSPTDVGGSNEKLFF
>TRBV5-1|TRBJ1-1|.
CASSLAGAVNTEAFF
>TRBV5-1|TRBJ1-1|.
CASSLVGRSNTEAFF
>TRBV28|TRBJ1-2|.
CASRERTGWNYGYTF
>TRBV7-3|TRBJ2-1|.
CASSLTASRRNEQFF
>TRBV7-3|TRBJ2-1|.
CASVRNSYNEQFF
>TRBV7-2|TRBJ2-3|.
CASGPSGERTDTQYF
>TRBV30|TRBJ1-2|.
CAWSVLQFDTGAVGYTF
>TRBV28|TRBJ2-6|.
CASSLPVGGGANVLTF
>TRBV19|TRBJ2-5|.
CASSSDREETQYF
>TRBV7-3|TRBJ2-3|.
CASSSLKGGVVGDTQYF
>TRBV6-5|TRBJ1-1|.
CASSPTENTEAFF
>TRBV6-5|TRBJ2-5|.
CASSYGVGQETQYF
>TRBV5-6|TRBJ2-3|.
CASSWTSGSTDTQYF
>TRBV28|TRBJ1-3|.
CASSLLDRGNGNTIYF
>TRBV15|TRBJ1-5|few
CATSRDGRDWNQPQHF
>TRBV5-6|TRBJ2-7|.
CASSLWTGLNEQYF
>TRBV7-9|TRBJ1-4|.
CASSPRDESTNEKLFF
>TRBV6-5|TRBJ2-1|once
CASSTKTPYNEQFF
>TRBV6-5|TRBJ2-3|.
CASIGLAGVTQYF
>TRBV20-1|TRBJ2-1|.
CSASNLAEGNEQFF
>TRBV30|TRBJ1-3|once
CAWSQGGNTIYF
>TRBV5-4|TRBJ1-1|.
CASKTGGAEKTEAFF
>TRBV11-3|TRBJ2-1|.
CASSLRQGANEQFF
>TRBV9|TRBJ1-4|once
CASSVWPTNEKLFF
>TRBV9|TRBJ1-1|.
CASSVATTGGSEAFF
>TRBV19|TRBJ1-4|.
CASGTVDGSNEKLFF
>TRBV15|TRBJ2-3|.
CATSRAAAQSTDTQYF
>TRBV11-3|TRBJ2-1|.
CASSLGGGNEQFF
>TRBV5-6|TRBJ1-1|.
CASSPGSNTEAFF
>TRBV27|TRBJ1-5|few
CASSLTGASQPQHF
>TRBV11-2|TRBJ2-7|.
CASSLEGGGSKLPYEQYF
>TRBV3-1/TRBV3-2|TRBJ2-1|.
CASSQERFPFGISSYNEQFF
>TRBV2|TRBJ2-7|.
CASSEREGTYEQYF
>TRBV6-1|TRBJ1-4|.
CASSEAKGLIGEKLFF
>TRBV3-1/TRBV3-2|TRBJ2-1|.
CASSQDWAGYNEQFF
>TRBV30|TRBJ1-1|.
CAWSGSNTEAFF